One T cell receptor beta chain is described in this entry. The antigen is unknown. From germline, CDR1 is ENHRY and CDR2 SYGVKD. The CDR3 covers 13 residues. This sample stems from a study of cytomegalovirus exposure and HLA in healthy donors. At the level of the study: The Caucasian-associated ancestry cluster contained about 80% of the approximately 410 genotyped donors. Study-wide results and caveats: Most CMV-associated TCR beta chains were later found to appear HLA-restricted.

The primer mix had 60 Vbeta and 13 Jbeta primers. Generated by immunoSEQ multiplex PCR, the TCRdb table keeps only in-frame clones and is missing some. The repertoire has approximately 130,000 clones, around three quarters of them found once; the top ten carry around 3.7%. The chain is built from TRBV10-3 and TRBJ2-5; 9 positions agree with TRBD1. The DNA end is more similar to TRBJ2-7, so the J call may be wrong. The sequence came from a man younger than 45 in good health and CMV-seronegative. The sequenced sample was PBMCs. The CDR3 sequence: CAISGTGAYEQYF. In DNA form, the CDR3 reads TGTGCCATCAGTGGGACAGGGGCTTACGAGCAGTACTTC.